The 21 T cell receptor beta chains given below trace back to one sample, sequenced in a study of blood T cell repertoires in COVID-19. Generated by immunoSEQ multiplex PCR, the TCRdb table keeps only in-frame clones and is missing some. The sample consists of hundreds of thousands of clones, about 91% of them appearing once. The sequencing input was peripheral blood. All receptors come from a man aged 80 or over with acute or convalescent COVID-19.

CDR3 nucleotide sequence: TGTGCCAGCAGTGATTCGGGGGTTCTAGGCAATGAGCAGTTCTTC. Translating gives CASSDSGVLGNEQFF. V gene TRBV6-1 combines with J gene TRBJ2-1, with a possible D match to TRBD2 (6 bases). V dropped 3 bases and J dropped 6 bases, with 15 bases sitting between them. Germline assignment: CDR1 MNHNS and CDR2 SASEGT. The CDR3 has 15 residues.

V gene TRBV19 combines with J gene TRBJ1-5, with D possibly being TRBD1 (6 bases). Germline CDR1 is LNHDA and CDR2 is SQIVND (reference sequence). The CDR3 spans 16 residues. Trimming took 0 bases from V and 3 from J, leaving 12 bases between them. The chain's CDR3 is CASSIDPRGFNQPQHF. The CDR3 DNA is TGTGCCAGTAGTATAGATCCGAGGGGGTTCAATCAGCCCCAGCATTTT. Together with reference TRBV19 and TRBJ1-5, the CDR3 gives the full variable domain: DGGITQSPKYLFRKEGQNVTLSCEQNLNHDAMYWYRQDPGQGLRLIYYSQIVNDFQKGDIAEGYSVSREKKESFPLTVTSAQKNPTAFYLCASSIDPRGFNQPQHFGDGTRLSIL.

The rearrangement links TRBV6-6 to TRBJ2-3, with D possibly matching TRBD2 (5 bases). Trimming took off 0 bases at V and 1 base at J, with 8 bases between the two ends. Looked up from germline, CDR1 is MNHNY and CDR2 is SVGAGI (reference sequence). This CDR3 contains 15 residues. The CDR3 bases are TGTGCCAGCAGTTACTCCGGGGAAGGCACAGATACGCAGTATTTT. This encodes CASSYSGEGTDTQYF.

This clone was seen a few times. This chain joins TRBV7-2 and TRBJ1-2, with D perhaps TRBD1 (5 bases). The CDR3 sequence is 15 residues long. Germline V lookup: CDR1 SGHTA, CDR2 FQGNSA. Trimming took off 5 bases at V and 0 bases at J, with 13 bases between the two ends. The CDR3 here is CASSPDAGTNYGYTF. The CDR3 region has the DNA TGTGCCAGCAGCCCTGACGCAGGGACTAACTATGGCTACACCTTC.

The chain employs TRBV6-6 and TRBJ1-1; no definite D call. The germline V gene encodes CDR1 MNHNY and CDR2 SVGAGI (reference sequence). Trimming shortened V by 3 bases and J by 7 bases, and 9 bases separated the two germline ends. The CDR3 runs to 12 residues. CDR3 in DNA: TGTGCCAGCAGTTATGTCACAATTGAAGCTTTCTTT. This sequence encodes CASSYVTIEAFF.

This chain connects TRBV13 to TRBJ2-5; TRBD2 matches at 14 bases. The CDR3 spans 15 residues. In germline, CDR1 is PRHDT, CDR2 FYEKMQ (reference sequence). The J segment lost 4 bases and the V segment lost 3 bases, leaving 1 base of the junction unmatched. The CDR3 DNA is TGTGCCAGCAGCTTGGGACTAGCGGGGGCAGAGACCCAGTACTTC. Protein sequence: CASSLGLAGAETQYF.

This chain joins TRBV28 and TRBJ1-4, with D possibly matching TRBD1 (5 bases). Trimming shortened V by 6 bases and J by 2 bases, and 10 bases separated the two germline ends. CDR3 length: 14 amino acids. Looked up from germline, CDR1 is MDHEN and CDR2 is SYDVKM. The CDR3: CASRQGFTNEKLFF. CDR3 coding DNA: TGTGCCAGCAGGCAGGGTTTTACTAATGAAAAACTGTTTTTT.

The chain employs TRBV28 and TRBJ2-7; 7 nucleotides match TRBD1. V shed 7 bases and J 5 bases; nucleotides not matched to a gene: 8. The CDR3 spans 13 residues. CDR1 is MDHEN and CDR2 is SYDVKM in the germline V gene. The CDR3 protein is CASTRQGIHEQYF. The DNA for the CDR3 is TGTGCCAGCACACGACAGGGTATACACGAGCAGTACTTC.

The chain couples TRBV19 to TRBJ2-7; D perhaps matches TRBD2 (5 bases). Trimming shortened V by 4 bases and J by 3 bases, and 10 bases separated the two germline ends. CDR3 length: 13 amino acids. The germline V gene encodes CDR1 LNHDA and CDR2 SQIVND (reference sequence). The CDR3 protein is CASSKRSGYEQYF. The CDR3 DNA is TGTGCCAGTAGTAAGCGCAGCGGCTACGAGCAGTACTTC.

The V and J genes are TRBV6-2 or TRBV6-3 and TRBJ2-7, with unresolved D. Germline loops: CDR1 MNHEY, CDR2 SVGEGT. The CDR3 totals 14 residues. With 4 bases removed from V and 3 bases from J, the gap between germline ends came to 13 bases. CDR3 DNA: TGTGCCAGCAGTTCCTCTACACCGATCTACGAGCAGTACTTC. It encodes CASSSSTPIYEQYF.

The chain joins TRBV5-1 to TRBJ2-1; D might be TRBD1 (6 bases). CDR1 is SGHRS, CDR2 YFSETQ, per germline. Trimming shortened V by 2 bases and J by 6 bases, and 15 bases separated the two germline ends. The CDR3 runs to 15 residues. CDR3 amino acids: CASSFHTGQGNEQFF. In nucleotides, the CDR3 is TGCGCCAGCAGCTTCCATACAGGGCAAGGCAATGAGCAGTTCTTC. The full variable domain, with the rest looked up from reference TRBV5-1 and TRBJ2-1, is KAGVTQTPRYLIKTRGQQVTLSCSPISGHRSVSWYQQTPGQGLQFLFEYFSETQRNKGNFPGRFSGRQFSNSRSEMNVSTLELGDSALYLCASSFHTGQGNEQFFGPGTRLTVL.

The chain links TRBV2 to TRBJ2-1; 11 bases are a match to TRBD2. CDR1 is SNHLY, CDR2 FYNNEI, per germline. V trimming: 7 bases; J trimming: 0 bases; junction bases outside the gene matches: 2. The CDR3 loop spans 15 amino acids. The CDR3 DNA reads TGTGCCAGCAAGGGACTAGCGGTCTCCTACAATGAGCAGTTCTTC. Protein: CASKGLAVSYNEQFF.

This clone occurred a few times. The rearrangement uses TRBV5-1 and TRBJ1-6; 8 nucleotides align to TRBD1. Germline lookup yields CDR1 SGHRS and CDR2 YFSETQ. The J segment lost 8 bases and the V segment lost 2 bases, leaving 3 bases of the junction unmatched. The CDR3 runs 14 residues. The DNA for the CDR3 is TGCGCCAGCAGCTTTCAGGGGGCGGATTCACCCCTCCACTTT. Protein product: CASSFQGADSPLHF.

The chain employs TRBV2 and TRBJ1-2; 9 nucleotides align to TRBD1. CDR3 length: 13 amino acids. Per the germline V gene, CDR1 is SNHLY and CDR2 is FYNNEI. V lost 6 bases to trimming and J lost 7 bases; unmatched junction nucleotides: 6. The CDR3 region is CASREQGAGGYTF. DNA for the CDR3: TGTGCCAGCAGGGAACAGGGGGCGGGTGGCTACACCTTC.

This clone was seen a handful of times. The gene calls are TRBV18 and TRBJ1-3; a possible D gene is TRBD1 (6 bases). The CDR3 length is 18 residues. The ends were cut back, 5 bases at V and 0 bases at J, with 20 bases in the middle. Germline V gene lookup returns CDR1 KGHSH and CDR2 LQKENI. Here the CDR3 reads CASSESTGLLYSGNTIYF. DNA of the CDR3: TGTGCCAGCTCAGAATCTACAGGGCTTTTATACTCTGGAAACACCATATATTTT.

The chain recombines TRBV5-4 with TRBJ2-5; 7 bases align to TRBD1. Germline values: CDR1 SGHNT, CDR2 YYREEE (reference sequence). The V and J ends lost 2 bases and 6 bases, in that order; junction bases with no gene match: 7. This CDR3 contains 14 residues. CDR3 protein: CASSLTTGSKTQYF. The CDR3, as DNA: TGTGCCAGCAGCTTAACGACAGGGTCGAAGACCCAGTACTTC.

This chain joins TRBV18 and TRBJ2-5; tentatively, D is TRBD1 (6 bases). V lost 3 bases, J lost 4 bases, and 15 bases lay in between. This CDR3 comprises 15 residues. Germline V CDR1 and CDR2: KGHSH, LQKENI. CDR3 residues: CASSPQDSRGETQYF. CDR3 sequence (DNA): TGTGCCAGCTCACCCCAAGATAGCAGGGGAGAGACCCAGTACTTC.

The chain couples TRBV6-5 to TRBJ1-3; D possibly corresponds to TRBD1 (5 bases). V lost 4 bases and J lost 0, with 10 bases in between. The length of the CDR3 is 15 residues. Per germline, CDR1 MNHEY and CDR2 SVGAGI. Here the CDR3 reads CASSLTAFSGNTIYF. CDR3 sequence (DNA): TGTGCCAGCAGTTTGACAGCGTTCTCTGGAAACACCATATATTTT.

This sequence joins TRBV11-2 and TRBJ2-3; 12 bases are a match to TRBD2. The CDR3 totals 15 residues. The germline gives CDR1 SGHAT, CDR2 FQNNGV. The V segment lost 6 bases and the J segment 2 bases; nucleotides outside the gene matches: 3. CDR3 residues: CASRLAGGDTDTQYF. The CDR3 nucleotides read TGTGCCAGCAGACTAGCGGGAGGAGACACAGATACGCAGTATTTT.

Notes on this clone: This sample includes further DNA sequences coding for the same CDR3. V usage is TRBV25-1 and J usage is TRBJ2-5, with D perhaps matching TRBD1 (5 bases). Germline CDR1 and CDR2: MGHDK and SYGVNS. This CDR3 has 13 residues. V lost 3 bases and J 5 bases, leaving 10 bases between the germline ends. CDR3 in amino acids: CASSDRGRETQYF. CDR3 nucleotides: TGTGCCAGCAGTGATAGGGGCCGGGAGACCCAGTACTTC. Complete variable domain (other parts from reference TRBV25-1 and TRBJ2-5): EADIYQTPRYLVIGTGKKITLECSQTMGHDKMYWYQQDPGMELHLIHYSYGVNSTEKGDLSSESTVSRIRTEHFPLTLESARPSHTSQYLCASSDRGRETQYFGPGTRLLVL.

The chain combines TRBV18 with TRBJ1-1; 7 nucleotides match TRBD1. Germline V gives CDR1 KGHSH, CDR2 LQKENI. The CDR3 totals 15 residues. Losses at the gene ends were 5 bases for V and 4 bases for J; bases not matched to a gene: 10. The CDR3 region is CASSSRQGQGTEAFF. CDR3 sequence (DNA): TGTGCCAGCTCAAGTCGACAGGGCCAAGGCACTGAAGCTTTCTTT.